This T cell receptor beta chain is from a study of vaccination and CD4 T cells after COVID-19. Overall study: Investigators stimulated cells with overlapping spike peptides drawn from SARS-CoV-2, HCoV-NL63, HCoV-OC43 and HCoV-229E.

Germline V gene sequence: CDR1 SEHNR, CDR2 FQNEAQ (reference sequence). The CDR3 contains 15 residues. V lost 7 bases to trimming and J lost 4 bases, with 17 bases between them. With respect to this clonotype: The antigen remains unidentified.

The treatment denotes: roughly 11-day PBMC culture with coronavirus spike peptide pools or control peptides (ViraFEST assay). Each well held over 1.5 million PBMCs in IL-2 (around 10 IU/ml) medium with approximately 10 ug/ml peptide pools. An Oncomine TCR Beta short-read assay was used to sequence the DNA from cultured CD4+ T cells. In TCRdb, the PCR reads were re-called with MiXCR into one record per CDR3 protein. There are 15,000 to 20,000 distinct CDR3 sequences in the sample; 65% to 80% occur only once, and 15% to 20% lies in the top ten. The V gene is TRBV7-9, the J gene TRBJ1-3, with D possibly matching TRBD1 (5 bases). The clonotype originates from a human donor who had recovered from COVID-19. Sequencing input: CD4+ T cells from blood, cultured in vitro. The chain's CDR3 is CASTPGKGVGNTIYF. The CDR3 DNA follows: TGTGCCAGCACTCCAGGGAAAGGAGTGGGAAACACCATATATTTT. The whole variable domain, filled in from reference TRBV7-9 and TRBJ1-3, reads DTGVSQNPRHKITKRGQNVTFRCDPISEHNRLYWYRQTLGQGPEFLTYFQNEAQLEKSRLLSDRFSAERPKGSFSTLEIQRTEQGDSAMYLCASTPGKGVGNTIYFGEGSWLTVV.